Each of the 28 T cell receptor beta chains below was sequenced from the same sample in a study of blood T cells in healthy people across ages. Primed by a sample-barcoded 5' primer and a J-beta primer mix, a second PCR proceeded for about 6 to 12 cycles. Using its own MiXCR run on the 5' RACE reads, TCRdb lists one record per CDR3 protein. The top ten clones hold around 10% of a sample with about 1.6 million distinct CDR3 sequences, roughly 32% of them seen once. Sequences were obtained from blood. Receptors were obtained from a woman aged 25 to 45 in good health.

The rearrangement links TRBV6-6 to TRBJ2-2; D is ambiguous. V dropped 4 bases and J dropped 7 bases, with 7 bases sitting between them. The CDR3 is made up of 12 amino acids. CDR1 MNHNY and CDR2 SVGAGI come from the germline V gene (reference sequence). The CDR3 bases are TGTGCCAGCAGTTTTGCGCACGGGGAGCTGTTTTTT. Protein: CASSFAHGELFF.

This clonotype was counted ten times or more. The V call is TRBV20-1, the J call TRBJ2-7; 8 bases map to TRBD2. With V trimmed by 1 base and J by 0 bases, 5 bases remained unmatched. CDR1 and CDR2 (germline): DFQATT, SNEGSKA (reference sequence). The CDR3 sequence is 15 residues long. The CDR3 region has the DNA TGCAGTGCTAGAGTTAGCGGGATGAGCTCCTACGAGCAGTACTTC. Translating it yields CSARVSGMSSYEQYF.

This clonotype was found a few times. V usage is TRBV7-9 and J usage is TRBJ2-5; TRBD1 matches 8 bases. Germline trimming cut 0 bases from V and 3 bases from J; bases unmatched to any gene: 3. The germline gives CDR1 SEHNR, CDR2 FQNEAQ (reference sequence). The CDR3 runs 15 residues. The CDR3 loop is CASSLALGQEETQYF. The CDR3 bases are TGTGCCAGCAGCTTAGCGTTGGGACAGGAAGAGACCCAGTACTTC.

The chain links TRBV11-2 to TRBJ2-7; 8 bases fit TRBD1. Looked up from germline, CDR1 is SGHAT and CDR2 is FQNNGV. V trimming: 7 bases; J trimming: 0 bases; junction bases outside the gene matches: 8. The CDR3 runs 15 residues. CDR3 nucleotide sequence: TGTGCCAGCAACGCCGGGACAGGACCCTCCTACGAGCAGTACTTC. This sequence encodes CASNAGTGPSYEQYF.

This clonotype was seen many times. J is TRBJ2-5 and V is TRBV7-2; D may be TRBD1 or TRBD2 (6 bases each). CDR3 size: 15 residues. Per the germline V gene, CDR1 is SGHTA and CDR2 is FQGNSA. Between the trimmed V and J ends, which lost 1 base and 5 bases, there was a span of 14 bases. In DNA, the CDR3 is TGTGCCAGCAGCTTAGTGAGGGGGGCCGGGGAGACCCAGTACTTC. As protein: CASSLVRGAGETQYF.

Regarding this clonotype: A read error may account for a junction end that differs from germline. The chain recombines TRBV20-1 with TRBJ1-2; the D gene is possibly TRBD1 (5 bases). CDR1 and CDR2 (germline): DFQATT, SNEGSKA (reference sequence). This CDR3 has 15 amino acids. The CDR3 region is CSARPLRGREDGHTF. Here the CDR3 DNA reads TGCAGTGCTAGACCCTTGCGGGGCAGGGAGGATGGCCACACCTTC.

This chain joins TRBV7-6 and TRBJ2-7; a weak D match, TRBD1 (6 bases). This CDR3 comprises 18 residues. Trimming cost V 0 bases and J 3 bases, with 21 bases left between them. The germline V gene has CDR1 SGHVS and CDR2 FNYEAQ. The CDR3 nucleotides are TGTGCCAGCAGCTTAGCGATGGGGACAATGGAGCATATCTACGAGCAGTACTTC. Translating gives CASSLAMGTMEHIYEQYF. Variable domain in full (rest from reference TRBV7-6 and TRBJ2-7): GAGVSQSPRYKVTKRGQDVALRCDPISGHVSLYWYRQALGQGPEFLTYFNYEAQQDKSGLPNDRFSAERPEGSISTLTIQRTEQRDSAMYRCASSLAMGTMEHIYEQYFGPGTRLTVT.

This chain links TRBV25-1 with TRBJ2-7; D possibly matches TRBD1 or TRBD2 (5 bases each). The germline CDR1 and CDR2 sequences are MGHDK and SYGVNS. The CDR3 loop spans 16 amino acids. Trimming pared 1 base from V and 7 bases from J, leaving 20 bases between. CDR3 DNA: TGTGCCAGCAGTGAATTAATTGGGAAACTGGGGGATGAGCAGTACTTC. Amino acid sequence: CASSELIGKLGDEQYF.

Note on this clonotype: Being one base from a much bigger clone, this may be a read error. This rearrangement joins TRBV6-4 to TRBJ2-3, with 11 bases identical to TRBD1. CDR3 length: 14 residues. Per germline, CDR1 MRHNA and CDR2 SNTAGT. The J segment lost 2 bases and the V segment lost 6 bases, leaving 1 base of the junction unmatched. The CDR3 here is CASRDRGPTDTQYF. As DNA, the CDR3 is TGTGCCAGCAGGGACAGGGGGCCCACAGATACGCAGTATTTT.

Comments on this clonotype: A much larger clone differs from this one at a single base, so this may be a read error. The chain couples TRBV20-1 to TRBJ2-1, with 7 bases aligning to TRBD2. The DNA end is a closer match to TRBJ2-7, so the J assignment may be wrong. The CDR3 covers 15 residues. The germline V gene has CDR1 DFQATT and CDR2 SNEGSKA (reference sequence). In DNA form, the CDR3 reads TGCAGTGCTGCCCCAGCGGGGACCTCCTACAATGAGCAGTACTTC. It translates to CSAAPAGTSYNEQYF.

The sample holds one count of this clonotype. The chain is built from TRBV9 and TRBJ2-5, with 14 positions matching TRBD2. After removal of 3 bases from V and 3 bases from J, the junction contained 16 bases not matched to a gene. Germline CDR1 and CDR2: SGDLS and YYNGEE. This CDR3 region has 20 residues. The CDR3 DNA is TGTGCCAGCAGCGCCCCGGGACTAGCGGGGGAACCGCGATTCAAAGAGACCCAGTACTTC. Protein: CASSAPGLAGEPRFKETQYF.

As for this clonotype: Germline and junction disagree at one end, which may indicate a read error. This chain connects TRBV9 to TRBJ1-1; tentative D call: TRBD1 (6 bases). Per the germline V gene, CDR1 is SGDLS and CDR2 is YYNGEE. The CDR3 loop spans 13 amino acids. DNA of the CDR3: TGTGCCTGCAGCGGGGACATCAGGACTGAAGCTTTCTTT. Its translation is CACSGDIRTEAFF.

The rearrangement uses TRBV9 and TRBJ2-5; D gene ambiguous. Trimming removed 0 bases at V and 2 bases at J, with 14 bases between. Germline lookup yields CDR1 SGDLS and CDR2 YYNGEE. The CDR3 is 16 residues long. CDR3 in amino acids: CASSVDDGHEQETQYF. The DNA of the CDR3 is TGTGCCAGCAGCGTAGATGACGGGCACGAACAAGAGACCCAGTACTTC.

The chain carries TRBV5-1 and TRBJ2-7; D is ambiguous. The V gene lost 0 bases and the J gene lost 2 bases, with 12 bases spanning the gap. Germline-derived CDR1 and CDR2 are SGHRS and YFSETQ. CDR3 length equals 15 residues. The CDR3: CASSLASKQTYEQYF. Written as DNA, the CDR3 is TGCGCCAGCAGCTTGGCAAGCAAGCAAACCTACGAGCAGTACTTC.

This clonotype was seen more than once but under ten times. The rearrangement links TRBV5-6 to TRBJ2-5, with TRBD1 identical over 10 bases. The closer fit of TRBJ2-7 to the DNA end suggests the J call may be wrong. This CDR3 contains 18 residues. CDR1 is SGHDT and CDR2 is YYEEEE in the germline V gene. CDR3 coding DNA: TGTGCCAGCAGCTTAGGGACAGGGGCCTTCCCAAGGCACTACGAGCAGTACTTC. Protein: CASSLGTGAFPRHYEQYF.

This clonotype showed up just a few times. The rearrangement uses TRBV5-1 and TRBJ1-6; D perhaps matches TRBD1 (5 bases). Per germline, CDR1 SGHRS and CDR2 YFSETQ. The CDR3 runs 14 residues. V gave up 3 bases and J gave up 8 bases, with 12 bases separating them. The CDR3 bases are TGCGCCAGCAGCTCCGGCAGGGAGTATTCACCCCTCCACTTT. This gives the protein CASSSGREYSPLHF. The variable domain in full, completed from reference TRBV5-1 and TRBJ1-6, reads KAGVTQTPRYLIKTRGQQVTLSCSPISGHRSVSWYQQTPGQGLQFLFEYFSETQRNKGNFPGRFSGRQFSNSRSEMNVSTLELGDSALYLCASSSGREYSPLHFGNGTRLTVT.

This clonotype was counted between two and nine times. V gene TRBV11-2 combines with J gene TRBJ2-5, with a weak D call TRBD2 (7 bases). This CDR3 region has 16 residues. Trimming removed 5 bases from V and 4 bases from J, with 20 bases in between. Germline-derived CDR1 and CDR2 are SGHAT and FQNNGV. CDR3 bases: TGTGCCAGCAGCCCCGCGGTTGGGGGGGCGCGAGAGACCCAGTACTTC. Protein product: CASSPAVGGARETQYF.

The chain has TRBV4-1 and TRBJ1-1; TRBD1 might be the D (5 bases). Germline V CDR1 and CDR2: MGHRA, YSYEKL. Trimming left V 3 bases short and J 9 bases short, with 14 bases between. CDR3 length equals 13 residues. CDR3 region: CASSHLGTEKAFF. The CDR3 DNA reads TGCGCCAGCAGCCACTTAGGGACGGAGAAAGCTTTCTTT.

This clonotype has more than one count but fewer than ten. V is TRBV20-1 and J is TRBJ2-7; D is unresolved. This CDR3 has 13 residues. Per germline, CDR1 DFQATT and CDR2 SNEGSKA (reference sequence). V lost 5 bases and J 7 bases, leaving 18 bases between the germline ends. The CDR3 here is CSAHHVVGIEQYF. The CDR3 bases are TGCAGTGCTCACCATGTTGTAGGCATTGAGCAGTACTTC.

There are many counts of this clonotype. The V gene is TRBV20-1, the J gene TRBJ2-1, with 8 nucleotides matching TRBD2. CDR3 size: 14 residues. Trimming cost V 3 bases and J 7 bases; bases outside gene matches: 8. CDR1 DFQATT and CDR2 SNEGSKA come from the germline V gene (reference sequence). CDR3 nucleotide sequence: TGCAGTGCTAGCTCCGGGGGGGCTGGGAATGAGCAGTTCTTC. This encodes CSASSGGAGNEQFF.

The rearrangement links TRBV12-3 or TRBV12-4 to TRBJ2-1; 9 bases are a match to TRBD1. CDR3 length: 18 residues. With V trimmed by 2 bases and J by 5 bases, 13 bases remained unmatched. CDR3 sequence: CASSLRPGQGPTNNEQFF. The CDR3 region has the DNA TGTGCCAGCAGTTTACGCCCGGGACAGGGCCCGACCAACAATGAGCAGTTCTTC.

The chain combines TRBV5-5 with TRBJ1-3; tentative D call: TRBD1 (6 bases). The V end was cut by 4 bases, the J end by 6 bases, with 14 bases between. Germline V lookup: CDR1 SGHKS, CDR2 YYEKEE (reference sequence). The CDR3 contains 14 residues. In nucleotides, the CDR3 is TGTGCCAGCAGCCGGACAGAGACCGCAAACACCATATATTTT. This gives the protein CASSRTETANTIYF.

As to this clonotype: This may be a read error: a much more frequent sequence differs by one nucleotide. The gene calls are TRBV25-1 and TRBJ2-5; possibly TRBD2 for D (6 bases). CDR1 is MGHDK and CDR2 is SYGVNS in the germline V gene. The CDR3 length is 12 residues. CDR3: CAGSEVGGAQYF. The CDR3 bases are TGTGCCGGCAGTGAAGTGGGCGGGGCCCAGTACTTC.

This clonotype was counted a few times. The chain employs TRBV28 and TRBJ2-3, with D perhaps TRBD2 (6 bases). The V end lost 5 bases, the J end lost 5 bases, and 23 bases lay between the germline ends. There are 17 residues in the CDR3. CDR1 is MDHEN and CDR2 is SYDVKM in the germline V gene. The CDR3 sequence: CASSPPLFREEGDTQYF. The CDR3 DNA reads as TGTGCCAGCAGTCCCCCCCTATTTAGGGAGGAAGGAGATACGCAGTATTTT.

The chain couples TRBV7-9 to TRBJ2-7; TRBD2 aligns across 11 bases. Germline V lookup: CDR1 SEHNR, CDR2 FQNEAQ (reference sequence). V trimming: 5 bases; J trimming: 3 bases; junction bases outside the gene matches: 6. CDR3 length: 15 amino acids. Written as DNA, the CDR3 is TGTGCCAGCAGCCCAGGTAGCGGGGGGGACTACGAGCAGTACTTC. Encoded protein: CASSPGSGGDYEQYF.

J is TRBJ2-3 and V is TRBV7-9; tentative D call: TRBD2 (6 bases). Germline-derived CDR1 and CDR2 are SEHNR and FQNEAQ (reference sequence). The CDR3 spans 14 residues. The V and J ends lost 4 bases and 14 bases respectively, with 22 bases between them. The CDR3 loop reads CASSSQRVFLWLYF. The CDR3 DNA is TGTGCCAGCAGCTCCCAGCGGGTCTTCCTTTGGCTGTATTTT. The whole variable domain, filled in from reference TRBV7-9 and TRBJ2-3, reads DTGVSQNPRHKITKRGQNVTFRCDPISEHNRLYWYRQTLGQGPEFLTYFQNEAQLEKSRLLSDRFSAERPKGSFSTLEIQRTEQGDSAMYLCASSSQRVFLWLYFGPGTRLTVL.

The chain links TRBV4-1 to TRBJ1-2; D is ambiguous. The CDR3 contains 15 residues. V was shortened by 3 bases and J by 0 bases, with 11 bases between the two germline ends. Germline V gene data show CDR1 as MGHRA and CDR2 as YSYEKL. The CDR3 is CASSQSVNTNYGYTF. The CDR3 nucleotides are TGCGCCAGCAGCCAGTCAGTTAATACTAACTATGGCTACACCTTC.

This clonotype was found many times. V gene TRBV20-1 combines with J gene TRBJ2-7; D might be TRBD1 or TRBD2, each matching 5 bases. CDR1 DFQATT and CDR2 SNEGSKA come from the germline V gene (reference sequence). This CDR3 spans 13 amino acids. V lost 6 bases and J lost 6, with 18 bases in between. The chain's CDR3 is CSALRDGPGEQYF. The CDR3 region has the DNA TGCAGTGCCCTTCGGGACGGGCCTGGCGAGCAGTACTTC.